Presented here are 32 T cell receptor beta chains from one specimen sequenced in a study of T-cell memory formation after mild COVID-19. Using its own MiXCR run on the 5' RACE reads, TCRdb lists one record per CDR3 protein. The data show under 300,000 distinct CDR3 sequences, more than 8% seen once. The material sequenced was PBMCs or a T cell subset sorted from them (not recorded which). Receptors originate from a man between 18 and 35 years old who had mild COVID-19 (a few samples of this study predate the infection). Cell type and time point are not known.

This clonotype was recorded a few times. The CDR3 here is CASSFQGTSEAFF. Here the CDR3 DNA reads TGCGCCAGCAGCTTTCAGGGTACGTCTGAAGCTTTCTTT. The chain links TRBV5-1 to TRBJ1-1, with a weak D call TRBD1 (5 bases). From germline, CDR1 is SGHRS and CDR2 YFSETQ. The CDR3 runs 13 residues. V shed 2 bases and J shed 6 bases, with 11 bases lying between them.

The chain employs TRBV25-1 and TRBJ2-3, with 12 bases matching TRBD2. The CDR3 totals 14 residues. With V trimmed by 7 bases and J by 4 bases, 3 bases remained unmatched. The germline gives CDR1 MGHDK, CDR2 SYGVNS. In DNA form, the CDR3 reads TGTGCCAGCACCCCTAGCGGGGGGGCAGATACGCAGTATTTT. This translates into CASTPSGGADTQYF.

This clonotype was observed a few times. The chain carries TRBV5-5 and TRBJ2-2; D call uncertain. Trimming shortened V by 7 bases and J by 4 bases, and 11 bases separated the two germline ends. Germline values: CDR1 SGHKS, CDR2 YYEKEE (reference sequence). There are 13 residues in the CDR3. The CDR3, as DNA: TGTGCCAGCCGGCGCCCGGCCACCGGGGAGCTGTTTTTT. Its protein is CASRRPATGELFF.

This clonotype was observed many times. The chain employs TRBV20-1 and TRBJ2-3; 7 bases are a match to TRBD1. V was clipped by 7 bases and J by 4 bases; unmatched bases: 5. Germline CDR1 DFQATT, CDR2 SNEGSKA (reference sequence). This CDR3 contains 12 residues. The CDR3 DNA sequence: TGCAGTGGACAGGGCGAGGCAGATACGCAGTATTTT. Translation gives CSGQGEADTQYF.

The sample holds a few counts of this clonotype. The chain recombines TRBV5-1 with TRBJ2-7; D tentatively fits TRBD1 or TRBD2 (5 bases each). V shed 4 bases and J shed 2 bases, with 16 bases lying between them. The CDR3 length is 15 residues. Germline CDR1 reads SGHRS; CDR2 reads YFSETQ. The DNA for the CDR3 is TGCGCCAGCAGCCCAGGGAGTGGAAGCGCCTACGAGCAGTACGTC. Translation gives CASSPGSGSAYEQYV.

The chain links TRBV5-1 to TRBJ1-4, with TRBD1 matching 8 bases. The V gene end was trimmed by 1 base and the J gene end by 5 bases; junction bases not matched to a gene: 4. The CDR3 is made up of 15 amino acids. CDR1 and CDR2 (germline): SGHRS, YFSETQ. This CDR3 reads CASSLQGAANEKLFF. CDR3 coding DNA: TGCGCCAGCAGCTTGCAGGGGGCGGCAAATGAAAAACTGTTTTTT.

The CDR3 coding sequence is TGTGCCAGCACCATTCAAAATCAGCCCCAGCATTTT. Protein: CASTIQNQPQHF. The chain is built from TRBV28 and TRBJ1-5; no clear D gene. The CDR3 runs 12 residues. V was pared by 7 bases and J by 4 bases, with 8 bases between. CDR1 MDHEN and CDR2 SYDVKM come from the germline V gene.

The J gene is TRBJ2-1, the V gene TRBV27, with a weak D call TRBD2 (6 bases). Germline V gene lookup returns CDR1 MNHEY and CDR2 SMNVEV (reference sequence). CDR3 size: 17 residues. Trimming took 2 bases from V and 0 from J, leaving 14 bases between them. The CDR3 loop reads CASSLPSRGSSYNEQFF. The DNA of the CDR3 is TGTGCCAGCAGTTTACCCTCTCGGGGGAGCTCCTACAATGAGCAGTTCTTC.

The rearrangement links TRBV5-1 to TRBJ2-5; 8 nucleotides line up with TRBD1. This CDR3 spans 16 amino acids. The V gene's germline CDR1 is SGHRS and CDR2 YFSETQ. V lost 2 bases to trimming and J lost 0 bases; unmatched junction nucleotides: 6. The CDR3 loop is CASSLEAGGNQETQYF. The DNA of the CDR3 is TGCGCCAGCAGCTTAGAGGCAGGGGGCAACCAAGAGACCCAGTACTTC.

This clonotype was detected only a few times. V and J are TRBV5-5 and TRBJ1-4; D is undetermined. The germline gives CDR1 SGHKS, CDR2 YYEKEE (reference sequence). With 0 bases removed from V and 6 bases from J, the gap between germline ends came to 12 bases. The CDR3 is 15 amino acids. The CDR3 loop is CASSLAGSWDEKLFF. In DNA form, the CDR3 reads TGTGCCAGCAGCTTGGCTGGGTCCTGGGATGAAAAACTGTTTTTT.

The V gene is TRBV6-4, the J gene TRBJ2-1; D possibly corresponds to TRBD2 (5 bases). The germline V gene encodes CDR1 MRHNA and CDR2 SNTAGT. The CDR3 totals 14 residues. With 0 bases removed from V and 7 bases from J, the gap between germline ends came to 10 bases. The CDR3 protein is CASSDSRGMNEQFF. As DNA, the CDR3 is TGTGCCAGCAGTGACTCGAGAGGGATGAATGAGCAGTTCTTC.

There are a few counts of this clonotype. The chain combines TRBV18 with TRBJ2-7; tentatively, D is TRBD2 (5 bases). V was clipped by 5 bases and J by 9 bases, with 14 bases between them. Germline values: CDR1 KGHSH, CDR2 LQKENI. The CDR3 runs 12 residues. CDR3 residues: CASSTDEGVQYF. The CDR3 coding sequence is TGTGCCAGCTCAACCGACGAGGGTGTGCAGTACTTC. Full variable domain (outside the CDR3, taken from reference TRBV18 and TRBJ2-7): NAGVMQNPRHLVRRRGQEARLRCSPMKGHSHVYWYRQLPEEGLKFMVYLQKENIIDESGMPKERFSAEFPKEGPSILRIQQVVRGDSAAYFCASSTDEGVQYFGPGTRLTVT.

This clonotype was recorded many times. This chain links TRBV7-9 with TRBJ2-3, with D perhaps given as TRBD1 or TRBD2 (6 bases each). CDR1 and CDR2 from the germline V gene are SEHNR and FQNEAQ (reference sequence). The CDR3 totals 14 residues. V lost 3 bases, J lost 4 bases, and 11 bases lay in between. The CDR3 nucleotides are TGTGCCAGCAGCTTGGGGGGCCCTTCAGATACGCAGTATTTT. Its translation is CASSLGGPSDTQYF.

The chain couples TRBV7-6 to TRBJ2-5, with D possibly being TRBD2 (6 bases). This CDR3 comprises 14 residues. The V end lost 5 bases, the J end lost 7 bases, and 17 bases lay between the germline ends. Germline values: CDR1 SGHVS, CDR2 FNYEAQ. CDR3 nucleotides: TGTGCCAGCAGCCACCGCGGCGACGGGGGGACCCAGTACTTC. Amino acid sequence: CASSHRGDGGTQYF.

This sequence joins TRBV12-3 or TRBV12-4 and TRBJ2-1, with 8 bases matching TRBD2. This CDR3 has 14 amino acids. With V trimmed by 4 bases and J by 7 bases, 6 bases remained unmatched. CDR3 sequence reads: CASSWRGAGNEQFF. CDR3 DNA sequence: TGTGCCAGCAGTTGGCGGGGGGCGGGGAATGAGCAGTTCTTC.

The CDR3 DNA reads TGCGCCAGCAGCTTGAGCACCGCGGGGGGTAGCACAGATACGCAGTATTTT. The encoded protein is CASSLSTAGGSTDTQYF. The chain combines TRBV5-1 with TRBJ2-3; 8 nucleotides align to TRBD2. There are 17 residues in the CDR3. Germline-derived CDR1 and CDR2 are SGHRS and YFSETQ. Unmatched junction bases numbered 7, after V lost 1 base and J lost 0 bases.

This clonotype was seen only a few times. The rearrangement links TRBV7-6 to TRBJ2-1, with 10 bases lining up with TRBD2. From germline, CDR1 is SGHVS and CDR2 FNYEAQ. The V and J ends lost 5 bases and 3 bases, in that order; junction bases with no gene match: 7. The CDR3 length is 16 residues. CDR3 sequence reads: CASSLSGGAVYNEQFF. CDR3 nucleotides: TGTGCCAGCAGCCTCAGCGGGGGGGCGGTCTACAATGAGCAGTTCTTC.

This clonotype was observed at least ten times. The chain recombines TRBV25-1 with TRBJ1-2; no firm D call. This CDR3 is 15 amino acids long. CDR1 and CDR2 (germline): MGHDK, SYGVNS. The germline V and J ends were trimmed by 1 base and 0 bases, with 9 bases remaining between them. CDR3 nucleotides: TGTGCCAGCAGTGAATCAGGACGAGCTAACTATGGCTACACCTTC. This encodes CASSESGRANYGYTF.

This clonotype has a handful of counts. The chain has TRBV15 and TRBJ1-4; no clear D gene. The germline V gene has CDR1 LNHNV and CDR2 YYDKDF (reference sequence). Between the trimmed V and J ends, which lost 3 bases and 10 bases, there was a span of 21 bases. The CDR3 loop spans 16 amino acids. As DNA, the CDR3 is TGTGCCACCAGCAGCCCTCACCACGGGCCTAGTCGAAAACTGTTTTTT. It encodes CATSSPHHGPSRKLFF.

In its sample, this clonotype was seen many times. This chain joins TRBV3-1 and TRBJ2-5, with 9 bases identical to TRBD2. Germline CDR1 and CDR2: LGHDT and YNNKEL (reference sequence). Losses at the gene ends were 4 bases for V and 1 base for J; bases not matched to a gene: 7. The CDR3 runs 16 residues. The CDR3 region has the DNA TGTGCCAGCAGCCCCAGCCTAGCGGGGCTCCAAGAGACCCAGTACTTC. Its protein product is CASSPSLAGLQETQYF.

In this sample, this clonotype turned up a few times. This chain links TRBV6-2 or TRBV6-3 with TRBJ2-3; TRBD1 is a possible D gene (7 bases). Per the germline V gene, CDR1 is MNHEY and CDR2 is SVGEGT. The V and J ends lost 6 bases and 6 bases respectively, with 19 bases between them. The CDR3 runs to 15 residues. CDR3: CASRPLEGAGDTQYF. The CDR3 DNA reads TGTGCCAGCAGGCCCCTTGAGGGGGCGGGGGATACGCAGTATTTT.

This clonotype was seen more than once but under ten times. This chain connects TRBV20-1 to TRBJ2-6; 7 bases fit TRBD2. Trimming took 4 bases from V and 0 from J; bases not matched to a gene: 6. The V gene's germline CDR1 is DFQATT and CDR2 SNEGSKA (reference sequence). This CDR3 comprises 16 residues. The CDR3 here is CSATERGVSGANVLTF. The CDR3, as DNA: TGCAGTGCTACTGAGCGGGGCGTCTCTGGGGCCAACGTCCTGACTTTC.

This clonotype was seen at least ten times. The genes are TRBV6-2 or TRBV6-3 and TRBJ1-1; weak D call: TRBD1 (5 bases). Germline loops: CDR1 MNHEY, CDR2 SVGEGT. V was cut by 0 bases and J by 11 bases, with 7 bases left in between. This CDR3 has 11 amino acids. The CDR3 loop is CASSYSRAAFF. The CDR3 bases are TGTGCCAGCAGTTACTCCAGGGCGGCTTTCTTT.

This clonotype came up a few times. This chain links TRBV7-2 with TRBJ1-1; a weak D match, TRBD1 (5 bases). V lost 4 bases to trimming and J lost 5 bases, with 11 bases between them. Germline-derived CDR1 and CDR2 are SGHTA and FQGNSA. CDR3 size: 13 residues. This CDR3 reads CASSYPGGTEAFF. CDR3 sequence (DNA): TGTGCCAGCAGCTACCCGGGGGGAACTGAAGCTTTCTTT.

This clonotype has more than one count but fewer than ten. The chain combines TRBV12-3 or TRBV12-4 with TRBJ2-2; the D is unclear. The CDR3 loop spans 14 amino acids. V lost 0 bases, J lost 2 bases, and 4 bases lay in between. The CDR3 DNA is TGTGCCAGCAGTTTAGCAGTTAACACCGGGGAGCTGTTTTTT. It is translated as CASSLAVNTGELFF.

CDR3: CASSPSPPGAGYNEQFF. The CDR3 DNA follows: TGTGCCAGCTCACCATCCCCCCCGGGGGCCGGCTACAATGAGCAGTTCTTC. The genes are TRBV18 and TRBJ2-1; D possibly uses TRBD1 or TRBD2 (6 bases each). V was shortened by 2 bases and J by 3 bases, with 17 bases between the two germline ends. This CDR3 is 17 amino acids long. Germline values: CDR1 KGHSH, CDR2 LQKENI.

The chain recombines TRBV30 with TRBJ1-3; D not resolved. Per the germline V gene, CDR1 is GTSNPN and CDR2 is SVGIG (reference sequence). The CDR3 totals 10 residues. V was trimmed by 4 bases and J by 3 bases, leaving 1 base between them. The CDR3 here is CAWNGNTIYF. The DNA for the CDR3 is TGTGCCTGGAATGGAAACACCATATATTTT. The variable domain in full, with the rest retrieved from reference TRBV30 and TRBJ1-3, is SQTIHQWPATLVQPVGSPLSLECTVEGTSNPNLYWYRQAAGRGLQLLFYSVGIGQISSEVPQNLSASRPQDRQFILSSKKLLLSDSGFYLCAWNGNTIYFGEGSWLTVV.

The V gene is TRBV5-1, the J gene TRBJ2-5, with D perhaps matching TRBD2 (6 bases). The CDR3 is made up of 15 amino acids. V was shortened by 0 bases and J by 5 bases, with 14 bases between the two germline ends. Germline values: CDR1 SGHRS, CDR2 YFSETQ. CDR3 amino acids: CASSLELPRGETQYF. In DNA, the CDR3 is TGCGCCAGCAGCTTGGAGCTCCCCCGGGGGGAGACCCAGTACTTC.

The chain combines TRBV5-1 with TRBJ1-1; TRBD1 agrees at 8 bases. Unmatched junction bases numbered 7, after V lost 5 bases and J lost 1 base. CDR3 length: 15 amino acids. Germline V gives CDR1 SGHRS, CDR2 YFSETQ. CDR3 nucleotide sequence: TGCGCCAGCAGTGCAGGGGGCTTTGGGAACACTGAAGCTTTCTTT. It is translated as CASSAGGFGNTEAFF.

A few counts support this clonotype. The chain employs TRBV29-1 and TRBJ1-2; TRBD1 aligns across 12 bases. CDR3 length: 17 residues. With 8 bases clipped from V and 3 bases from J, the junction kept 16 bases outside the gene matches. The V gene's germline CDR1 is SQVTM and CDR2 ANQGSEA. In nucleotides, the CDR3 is TGCAGCTTCCTCGGGACAGGGGGCGATCTGAACCACTATGGCTACACCTTC. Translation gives CSFLGTGGDLNHYGYTF.

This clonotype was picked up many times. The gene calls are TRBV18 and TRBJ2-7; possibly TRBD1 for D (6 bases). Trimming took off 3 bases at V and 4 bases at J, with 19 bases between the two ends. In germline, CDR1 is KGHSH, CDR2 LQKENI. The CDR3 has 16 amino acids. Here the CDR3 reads CASSPAGAGVLYEQYF. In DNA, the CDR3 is TGTGCCAGCTCACCGGCTGGGGCAGGGGTGTTGTACGAGCAGTACTTC.

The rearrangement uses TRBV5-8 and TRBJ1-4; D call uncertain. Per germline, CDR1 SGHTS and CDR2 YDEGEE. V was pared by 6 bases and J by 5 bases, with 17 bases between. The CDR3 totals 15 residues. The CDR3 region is CASTARSTSNEKLFF. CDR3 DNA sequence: TGTGCCAGCACCGCCAGGTCCACAAGCAATGAAAAACTGTTTTTT.